The rows below give T cell receptor beta chains drawn from one sample of a study of blood T cell repertoires in COVID-19. The assay was immunoSEQ multiplex PCR, and TCRdb's table has in-frame clones only and misses some. The profile shows roughly 250,000 clones, about 81% of them singletons. Specimen: peripheral blood. The receptors shown here come from a woman in her sixties or seventies with active or convalescent COVID-19. Each CDR3 is given with its conserved first and last residue. The D gene is left open where the match is weak. The size of a clone is reported for some rows only, either as once, few or many, or as a class for expanded clones.

V gene	J gene	D gene	clone size	CDR3 protein	CDR3 DNA
TRBV3-1/TRBV3-2	TRBJ1-4	-	few	CASSQGWERDTANEKLFF	TGTGCCAGCAGCCAAGGATGGGAACGGGACACAGCTAATGAAAAACTGTTTTTT
TRBV10-3	TRBJ2-1	TRBD1	-	CAISDSGTGRYNEQFF	TGTGCCATCAGTGACTCCGGGACAGGGAGATACAATGAGCAGTTCTTC
TRBV7-8	TRBJ1-1	-	-	CASSLADSTGGTEAFF	TGTGCCAGCAGCTTAGCGGATTCGACTGGGGGGACTGAAGCTTTCTTT
TRBV2	TRBJ1-2	-	-	CASSEQNYGYTF	TGTGCCAGCAGTGAGCAGAACTATGGCTACACCTTC
TRBV9	TRBJ1-6	TRBD1	-	CASSVEGRGVSPLHF	TGTGCCAGCAGCGTAGAGGGCAGGGGGGTGTCACCCCTCCACTTT
TRBV21-1	TRBJ1-5	-	few	CASSKFRDTGNQPQHF	TGTGCCAGCAGCAAATTTCGGGACACAGGGAACCAGCCCCAGCATTTT
TRBV5-1	TRBJ1-4	TRBD1	-	CASSSGQGATNEKLFF	TGCGCCAGCAGCAGTGGACAGGGGGCGACTAATGAAAAACTGTTTTTT
TRBV19	TRBJ2-5	TRBD2	-	CASSIGRGVAGVETQYF	TGTGCCAGTAGTATAGGGCGGGGAGTAGCGGGGGTGGAGACCCAGTACTTC
TRBV5-1	TRBJ2-3	-	-	CASSDTGSTDTQYF	TGCGCCAGCAGCGACACGGGGTCCACAGATACGCAGTATTTT
TRBV9	TRBJ2-6	-	-	CASSVGGPGANVLTF	TGTGCCAGCAGCGTTGGGGGCCCTGGGGCCAACGTCCTGACTTTC
TRBV7-9	TRBJ1-3	-	-	CASMELSGNTIYF	TGTGCCAGCATGGAGCTCTCTGGAAACACCATATATTTT
TRBV28	TRBJ1-2	-	-	CASVAALGRQGIGGYTF	TGTGCCAGCGTTGCGGCCCTAGGGCGGCAGGGGATTGGTGGCTACACCTTC
TRBV5-5	TRBJ2-5	-	few	CASSPGGKLVETQYF	TGTGCCAGCAGCCCCGGCGGGAAATTGGTGGAGACCCAGTACTTC
TRBV9	TRBJ1-5	TRBD1	-	CASSGTGGGGQPQHF	TGTGCCAGCAGCGGGACAGGGGGCGGCGGTCAGCCCCAGCATTTT
TRBV7-8	TRBJ2-7	-	-	CASSHAGAPGDEQYF	TGTGCCAGCAGCCACGCGGGGGCCCCGGGGGATGAGCAGTACTTC
TRBV6-5	TRBJ1-2	TRBD1	-	CASSYSAGGGWYGYTF	TGTGCCAGCAGTTACTCAGCAGGGGGCGGATGGTATGGCTACACCTTC